Listed below are T cell receptor beta chains from one sample, sequenced in a study of shared clonotypes between healthy human individuals. Method: immunoSEQ multiplex PCR; TCRdb's copy keeps in-frame clones and lacks some. The profile covers hundreds of thousands of clones, with just over 90% appearing a single time and roughly 22% taken by the ten largest. The sample consisted of naive CD8+ T cells sorted from blood. The receptors were sampled from a man aged 25 to 45 in good health. The CDR3 runs from the conserved cysteine through the conserved F or W.

len	j_gene	v_gene	CDR3aa
14	TRBJ2-7	TRBV27	CASRLAGGPREQYF
16	TRBJ2-3	TRBV28	CASSLYTAGAEDTQYF
14	TRBJ1-4	TRBV30	CAWSPGTGNEKLFF
14	TRBJ1-1	TRBV5-4	CASSLRGRDTEAFF
15	TRBJ2-1	TRBV6-5	CASSYGTGAGNEQFF
13	TRBJ2-1	TRBV27	CASSAIADNEQFF
13	TRBJ2-3	TRBV25-1	CASSELEADTQYF
13	TRBJ2-1	TRBV7-9	CASSFDSYNEQFF
16	TRBJ2-7	TRBV5-6	CASSSLTTSVFYEQYF
15	TRBJ2-7	TRBV10-3	CAISELDRVGYEQYF
16	TRBJ2-3	TRBV4-3	CASSQDPQGAGDTQYF
14	TRBJ2-7	TRBV27	CASSSRDRGPEQYF
18	TRBJ2-3	TRBV15	CATSRARGLAGGWDTQYF
17	TRBJ2-2	TRBV7-9	CASRKPREPRDTGELFF
15	TRBJ2-1	TRBV7-9	CASSLSPGGPNEQFF
14	TRBJ2-5	TRBV7-9	CASSRGGGQETQYF
14	TRBJ2-1	TRBV27	CASSSRLAFNEQFF
14	TRBJ1-1	TRBV6-5	CASSPRGTNTEAFF
15	TRBJ2-3	TRBV6-5	CASSYSAGAGDTQYF
15	TRBJ2-5	TRBV5-8	CASSSGTSGIETQYF
15	TRBJ2-7	TRBV29-1	CSVEGGQASSYEQYF
16	TRBJ2-7	TRBV2	CAISRDGGVSRNEQYF
16	TRBJ2-1	TRBV10-2	CASSEVDRVAYNEQFF
16	TRBJ2-1	TRBV11-2	CASSQDGLADYNEQFF
14	TRBJ2-7	TRBV7-8	CASSLLAGIYEQYF
15	TRBJ2-3	TRBV5-1	CASSSPGTPTDTQYF
11	TRBJ2-6	TRBV7-9	CAGESANVLTF
12	TRBJ2-3	TRBV27	CASSKPGDTQYF
14	TRBJ2-3	TRBV9	CASSVGGIGDTQYF
12	TRBJ2-3	TRBV11-2	CASSPPSDTQYF
15	TRBJ2-7	TRBV5-5	CASSLVQGASYEQYF
13	TRBJ2-1	TRBV2	CASSEFGPNEQFF
12	TRBJ2-1	TRBV29-1	CSAVNPDNEQFF
16	TRBJ2-7	TRBV7-9	CASSLLHKDRSYEQYF
12	TRBJ2-7	TRBV6-5	CASSPGTVEQYF
13	TRBJ2-1	TRBV5-6	CASSFPSYNEQFF
16	TRBJ2-5	TRBV10-3	CAISDPRDRVQETQYF
14	TRBJ2-5	TRBV10-3	CAISEGWGRETQYF
13	TRBJ1-1	TRBV5-1	CASSYEVEAEAFF
16	TRBJ2-6	TRBV14	CASSQDLGSGANVLTF
14	TRBJ1-4	TRBV9	CASSVGGVNEKLFF
14	TRBJ2-3	TRBV10-1	CASSESITGDTQYF
14	TRBJ2-1	TRBV13	CASSPGLNSYEQFF
13	TRBJ2-4	TRBV14	CASSPGQGYIQYF
13	TRBJ1-3	TRBV4-1	CASSQDAGNTIYF